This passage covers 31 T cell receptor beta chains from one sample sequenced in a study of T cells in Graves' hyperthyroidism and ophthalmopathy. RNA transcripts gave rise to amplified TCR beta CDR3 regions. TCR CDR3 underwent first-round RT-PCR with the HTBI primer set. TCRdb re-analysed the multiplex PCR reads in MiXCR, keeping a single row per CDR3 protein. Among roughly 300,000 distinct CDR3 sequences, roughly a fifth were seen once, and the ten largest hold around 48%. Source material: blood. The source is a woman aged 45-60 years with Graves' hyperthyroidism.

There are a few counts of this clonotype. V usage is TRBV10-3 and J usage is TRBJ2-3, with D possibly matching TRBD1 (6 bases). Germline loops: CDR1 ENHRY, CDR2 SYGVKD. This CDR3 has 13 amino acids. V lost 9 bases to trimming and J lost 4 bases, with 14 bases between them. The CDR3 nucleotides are TGTGCCATTTCACAGGGCTCAGCAGATACGCAGTATTTT. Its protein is CAISQGSADTQYF.

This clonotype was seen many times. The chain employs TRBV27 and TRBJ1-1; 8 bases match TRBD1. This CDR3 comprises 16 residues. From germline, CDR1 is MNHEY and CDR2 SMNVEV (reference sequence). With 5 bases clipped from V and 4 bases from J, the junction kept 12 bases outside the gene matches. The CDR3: CASSPRTGTAVTEAFF. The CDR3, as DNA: TGTGCCAGCAGTCCCCGGACAGGGACGGCAGTCACTGAAGCTTTCTTT.

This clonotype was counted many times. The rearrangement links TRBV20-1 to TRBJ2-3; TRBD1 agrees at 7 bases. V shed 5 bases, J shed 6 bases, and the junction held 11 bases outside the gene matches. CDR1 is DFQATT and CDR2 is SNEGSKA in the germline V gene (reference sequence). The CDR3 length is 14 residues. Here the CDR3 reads CSAYPPTGADTQYF. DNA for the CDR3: TGCAGTGCTTACCCCCCAACAGGGGCCGATACGCAGTATTTT.

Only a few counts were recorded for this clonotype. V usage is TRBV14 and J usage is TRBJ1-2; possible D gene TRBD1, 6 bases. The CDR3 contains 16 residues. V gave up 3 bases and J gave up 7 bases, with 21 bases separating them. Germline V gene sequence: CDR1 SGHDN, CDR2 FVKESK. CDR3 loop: CASSQSSGMGARGYTF. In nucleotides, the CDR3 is TGTGCCAGCAGCCAGAGTTCGGGTATGGGGGCGCGTGGCTACACCTTC.

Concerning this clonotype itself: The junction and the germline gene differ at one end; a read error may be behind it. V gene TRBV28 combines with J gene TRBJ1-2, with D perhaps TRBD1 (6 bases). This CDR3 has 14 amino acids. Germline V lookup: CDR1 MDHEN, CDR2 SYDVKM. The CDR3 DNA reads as TGTGCCAGCGGTTTATACAGGGCTAACTATGGCTACACCTTC. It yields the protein CASGLYRANYGYTF.

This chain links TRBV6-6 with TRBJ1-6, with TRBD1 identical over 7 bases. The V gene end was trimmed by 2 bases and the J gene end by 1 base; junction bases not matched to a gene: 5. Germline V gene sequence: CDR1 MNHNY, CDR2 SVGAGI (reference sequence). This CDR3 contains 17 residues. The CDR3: CASSYRQGRSYNSPLHF. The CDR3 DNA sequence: TGTGCCAGCAGTTACCGACAGGGAAGATCCTATAATTCACCCCTCCACTTT.

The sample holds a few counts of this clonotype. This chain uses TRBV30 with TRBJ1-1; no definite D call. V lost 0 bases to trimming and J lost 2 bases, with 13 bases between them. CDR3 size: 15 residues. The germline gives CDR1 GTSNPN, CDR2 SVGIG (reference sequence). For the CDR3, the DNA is TGTGCCTGGAGTGTAGCGGGGTTAAGAAACACTGAAGCTTTCTTT. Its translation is CAWSVAGLRNTEAFF.

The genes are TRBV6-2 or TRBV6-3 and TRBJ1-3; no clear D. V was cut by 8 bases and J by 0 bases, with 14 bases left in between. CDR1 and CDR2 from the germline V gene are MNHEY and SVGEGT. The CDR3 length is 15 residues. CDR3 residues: CASQPDGHSGNTIYF. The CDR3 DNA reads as TGTGCCAGCCAGCCGGACGGTCACTCTGGAAACACCATATATTTT.

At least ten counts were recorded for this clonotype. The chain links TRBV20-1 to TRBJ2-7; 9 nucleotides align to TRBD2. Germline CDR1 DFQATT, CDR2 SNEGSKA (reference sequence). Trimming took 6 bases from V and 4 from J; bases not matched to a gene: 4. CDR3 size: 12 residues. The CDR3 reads CSAWAGGYEQYF. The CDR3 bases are TGCAGTGCGTGGGCGGGGGGGTACGAGCAGTACTTC.

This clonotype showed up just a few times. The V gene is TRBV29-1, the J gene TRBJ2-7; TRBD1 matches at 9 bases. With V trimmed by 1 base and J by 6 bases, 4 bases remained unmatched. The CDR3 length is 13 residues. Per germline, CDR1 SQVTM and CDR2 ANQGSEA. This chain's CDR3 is CSVEGDRETEQYF. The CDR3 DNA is TGCAGCGTTGAAGGGGACAGGGAAACCGAGCAGTACTTC.

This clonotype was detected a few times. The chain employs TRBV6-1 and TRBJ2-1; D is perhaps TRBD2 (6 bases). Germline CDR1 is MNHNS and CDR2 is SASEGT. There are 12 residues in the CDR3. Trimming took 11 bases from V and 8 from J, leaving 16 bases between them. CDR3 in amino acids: CAASRGTYEQFF. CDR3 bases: TGTGCCGCCAGCCGGGGGACGTATGAGCAGTTCTTC.

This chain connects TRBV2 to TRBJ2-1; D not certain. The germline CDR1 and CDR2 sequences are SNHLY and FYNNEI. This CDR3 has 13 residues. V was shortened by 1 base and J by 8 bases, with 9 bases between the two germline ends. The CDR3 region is CASSEEIVHEQFF. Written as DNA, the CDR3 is TGTGCCAGCAGTGAAGAGATCGTCCATGAGCAGTTCTTC.

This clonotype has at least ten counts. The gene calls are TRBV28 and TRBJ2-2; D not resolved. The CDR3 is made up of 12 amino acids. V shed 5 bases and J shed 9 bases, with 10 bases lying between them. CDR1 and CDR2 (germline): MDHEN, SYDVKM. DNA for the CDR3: TGTGCCAGCAGTCCACCCTATAGGGAGCTGTTTTTT. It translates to CASSPPYRELFF.

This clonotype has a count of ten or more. The DNA for the CDR3 is TGCAGTTTTTTAGCGGGGGACCGCACAGATACGCAGTATTTT. It encodes CSFLAGDRTDTQYF. This chain connects TRBV20-1 to TRBJ2-3, with 9 bases fitting TRBD2. The ends lost 8 bases at V and 1 base at J; junction bases unmatched: 7. CDR1 is DFQATT, CDR2 SNEGSKA, per germline (reference sequence). The CDR3 is 14 amino acids.

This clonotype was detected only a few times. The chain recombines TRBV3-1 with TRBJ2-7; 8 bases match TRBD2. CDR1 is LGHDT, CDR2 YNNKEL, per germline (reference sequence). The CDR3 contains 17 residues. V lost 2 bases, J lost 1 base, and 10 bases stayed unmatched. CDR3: CASSQLFAGGRSYEQYF. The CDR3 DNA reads TGTGCCAGCAGCCAACTGTTTGCGGGGGGACGATCCTACGAGCAGTACTTC.

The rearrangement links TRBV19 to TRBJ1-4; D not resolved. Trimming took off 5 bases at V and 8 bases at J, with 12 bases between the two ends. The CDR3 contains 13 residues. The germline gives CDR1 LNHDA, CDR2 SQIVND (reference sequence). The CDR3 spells CASSLGREEKLFF. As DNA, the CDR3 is TGTGCCAGTAGTCTCGGCCGAGAGGAAAAACTGTTTTTT. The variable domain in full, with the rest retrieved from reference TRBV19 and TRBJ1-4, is DGGITQSPKYLFRKEGQNVTLSCEQNLNHDAMYWYRQDPGQGLRLIYYSQIVNDFQKGDIAEGYSVSREKKESFPLTVTSAQKNPTAFYLCASSLGREEKLFFGSGTQLSVL.

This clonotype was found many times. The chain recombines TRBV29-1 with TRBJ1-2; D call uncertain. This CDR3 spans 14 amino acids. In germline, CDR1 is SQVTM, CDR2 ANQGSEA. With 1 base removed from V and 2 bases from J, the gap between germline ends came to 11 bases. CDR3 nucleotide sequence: TGCAGCGTTGAAGGGCCAGCGACAAACTATGGCTACACCTTC. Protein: CSVEGPATNYGYTF.

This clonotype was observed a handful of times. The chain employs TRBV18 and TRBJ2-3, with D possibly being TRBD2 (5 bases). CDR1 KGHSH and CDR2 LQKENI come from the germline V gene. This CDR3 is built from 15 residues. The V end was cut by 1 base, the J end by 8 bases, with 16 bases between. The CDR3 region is CASSPQDNMRVTQYF. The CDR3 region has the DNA TGTGCCAGCTCACCACAGGATAACATGAGGGTTACGCAGTATTTT.

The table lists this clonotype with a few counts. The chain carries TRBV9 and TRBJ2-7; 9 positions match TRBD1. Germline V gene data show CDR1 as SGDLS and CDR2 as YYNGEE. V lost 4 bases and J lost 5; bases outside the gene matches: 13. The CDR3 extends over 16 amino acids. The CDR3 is CASSPGGRTGVHEQYF. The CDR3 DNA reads TGTGCCAGCAGCCCCGGGGGGCGGACAGGGGTCCACGAGCAGTACTTC.

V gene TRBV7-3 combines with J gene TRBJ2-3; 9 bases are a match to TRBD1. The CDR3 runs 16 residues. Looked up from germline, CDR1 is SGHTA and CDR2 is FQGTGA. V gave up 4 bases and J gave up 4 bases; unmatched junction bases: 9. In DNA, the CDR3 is TGTGCCAGCAGCTCGACGGGACAGGGTGGGGCAGATACGCAGTATTTT. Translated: CASSSTGQGGADTQYF.

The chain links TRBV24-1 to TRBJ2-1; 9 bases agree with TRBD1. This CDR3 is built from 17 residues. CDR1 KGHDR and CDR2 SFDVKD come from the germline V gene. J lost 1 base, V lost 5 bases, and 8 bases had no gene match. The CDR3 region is CATSALSGTGSYNEQFF. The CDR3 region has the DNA TGTGCCACCAGTGCGCTATCCGGGACAGGGTCCTACAATGAGCAGTTCTTC.

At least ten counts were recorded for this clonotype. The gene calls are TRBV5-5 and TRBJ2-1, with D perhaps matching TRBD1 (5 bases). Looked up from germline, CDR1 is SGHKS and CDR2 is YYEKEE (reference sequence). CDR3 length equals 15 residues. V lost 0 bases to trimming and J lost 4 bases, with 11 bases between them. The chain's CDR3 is CASSLVQGLYNEQFF. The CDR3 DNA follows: TGTGCCAGCAGCTTGGTTCAGGGATTGTACAATGAGCAGTTCTTC.

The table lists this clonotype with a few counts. Written as DNA, the CDR3 is TGTGCCACCAGTGAATCGACATATAGCAATCAGCCCCAGCATTTT. It translates to CATSESTYSNQPQHF. The V gene is TRBV24-1, the J gene TRBJ1-5; D remains ambiguous. Germline lookup yields CDR1 KGHDR and CDR2 SFDVKD. The CDR3 spans 15 residues. V lost 4 bases and J lost 0, with 9 bases in between.

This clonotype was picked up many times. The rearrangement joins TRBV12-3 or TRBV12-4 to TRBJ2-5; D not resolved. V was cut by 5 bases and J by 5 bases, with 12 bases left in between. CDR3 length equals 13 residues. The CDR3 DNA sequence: TGTGCCAGCAGTCTAAGGCCGGGCGAGACCCAGTACTTC. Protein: CASSLRPGETQYF.

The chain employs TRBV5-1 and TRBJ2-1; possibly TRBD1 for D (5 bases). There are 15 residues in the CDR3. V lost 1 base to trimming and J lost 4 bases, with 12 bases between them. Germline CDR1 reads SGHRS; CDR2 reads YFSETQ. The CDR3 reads CASSLISAGYNEQFF. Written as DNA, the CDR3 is TGCGCCAGCAGCTTGATTTCCGCAGGGTACAATGAGCAGTTCTTC.

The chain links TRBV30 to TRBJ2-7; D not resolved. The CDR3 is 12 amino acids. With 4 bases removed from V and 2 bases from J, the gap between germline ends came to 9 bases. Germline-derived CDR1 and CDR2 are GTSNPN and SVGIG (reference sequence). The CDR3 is CAWIGTTYEQYF. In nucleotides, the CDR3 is TGTGCCTGGATCGGCACGACCTACGAGCAGTACTTC.

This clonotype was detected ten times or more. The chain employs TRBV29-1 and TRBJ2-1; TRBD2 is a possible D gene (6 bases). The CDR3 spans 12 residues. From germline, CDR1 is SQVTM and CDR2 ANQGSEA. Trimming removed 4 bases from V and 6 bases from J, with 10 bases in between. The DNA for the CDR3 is TGCAGCGTTGGGCGGGACCTCAATGAGCAGTTCTTC. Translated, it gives CSVGRDLNEQFF.

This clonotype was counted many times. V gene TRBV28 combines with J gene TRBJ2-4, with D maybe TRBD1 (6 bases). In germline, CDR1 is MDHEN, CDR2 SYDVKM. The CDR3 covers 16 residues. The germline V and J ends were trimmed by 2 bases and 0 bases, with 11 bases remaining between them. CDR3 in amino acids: CASSLLGQLAKNIQYF. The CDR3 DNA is TGTGCCAGCAGTTTACTTGGACAGCTAGCCAAAAACATTCAGTACTTC. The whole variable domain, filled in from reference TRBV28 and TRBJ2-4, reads DVKVTQSSRYLVKRTGEKVFLECVQDMDHENMFWYRQDPGLGLRLIYFSYDVKMKEKGDIPEGYSVSREKKERFSLILESASTNQTSMYLCASSLLGQLAKNIQYFGAGTRLSVL.

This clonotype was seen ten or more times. The CDR3 coding sequence is TGTGCCAGCAGTTTAGCGCTAAGGGGGACTGAAGCTTTCTTT. Its protein product is CASSLALRGTEAFF. The V gene is TRBV12-3 or TRBV12-4, the J gene TRBJ1-1; D is possibly TRBD1 (6 bases). The CDR3 runs to 14 residues. The V gene lost 0 bases and the J gene lost 5 bases, with 10 bases spanning the gap.

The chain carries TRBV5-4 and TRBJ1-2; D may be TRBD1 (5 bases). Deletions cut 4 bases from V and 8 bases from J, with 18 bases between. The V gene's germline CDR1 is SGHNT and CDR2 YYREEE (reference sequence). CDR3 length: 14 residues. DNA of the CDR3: TGTGCCAGCAGCGGGGACCAGGGCTCTAGCGGCTACACCTTC. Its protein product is CASSGDQGSSGYTF.

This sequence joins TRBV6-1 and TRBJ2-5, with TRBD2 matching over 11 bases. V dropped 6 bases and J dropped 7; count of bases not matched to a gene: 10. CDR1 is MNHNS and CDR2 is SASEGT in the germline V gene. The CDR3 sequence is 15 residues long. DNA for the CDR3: TGTGCCAGCAGCTCCCTTAGCGGGAGGGGGGGGACCCAGTACTTC. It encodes CASSSLSGRGGTQYF.